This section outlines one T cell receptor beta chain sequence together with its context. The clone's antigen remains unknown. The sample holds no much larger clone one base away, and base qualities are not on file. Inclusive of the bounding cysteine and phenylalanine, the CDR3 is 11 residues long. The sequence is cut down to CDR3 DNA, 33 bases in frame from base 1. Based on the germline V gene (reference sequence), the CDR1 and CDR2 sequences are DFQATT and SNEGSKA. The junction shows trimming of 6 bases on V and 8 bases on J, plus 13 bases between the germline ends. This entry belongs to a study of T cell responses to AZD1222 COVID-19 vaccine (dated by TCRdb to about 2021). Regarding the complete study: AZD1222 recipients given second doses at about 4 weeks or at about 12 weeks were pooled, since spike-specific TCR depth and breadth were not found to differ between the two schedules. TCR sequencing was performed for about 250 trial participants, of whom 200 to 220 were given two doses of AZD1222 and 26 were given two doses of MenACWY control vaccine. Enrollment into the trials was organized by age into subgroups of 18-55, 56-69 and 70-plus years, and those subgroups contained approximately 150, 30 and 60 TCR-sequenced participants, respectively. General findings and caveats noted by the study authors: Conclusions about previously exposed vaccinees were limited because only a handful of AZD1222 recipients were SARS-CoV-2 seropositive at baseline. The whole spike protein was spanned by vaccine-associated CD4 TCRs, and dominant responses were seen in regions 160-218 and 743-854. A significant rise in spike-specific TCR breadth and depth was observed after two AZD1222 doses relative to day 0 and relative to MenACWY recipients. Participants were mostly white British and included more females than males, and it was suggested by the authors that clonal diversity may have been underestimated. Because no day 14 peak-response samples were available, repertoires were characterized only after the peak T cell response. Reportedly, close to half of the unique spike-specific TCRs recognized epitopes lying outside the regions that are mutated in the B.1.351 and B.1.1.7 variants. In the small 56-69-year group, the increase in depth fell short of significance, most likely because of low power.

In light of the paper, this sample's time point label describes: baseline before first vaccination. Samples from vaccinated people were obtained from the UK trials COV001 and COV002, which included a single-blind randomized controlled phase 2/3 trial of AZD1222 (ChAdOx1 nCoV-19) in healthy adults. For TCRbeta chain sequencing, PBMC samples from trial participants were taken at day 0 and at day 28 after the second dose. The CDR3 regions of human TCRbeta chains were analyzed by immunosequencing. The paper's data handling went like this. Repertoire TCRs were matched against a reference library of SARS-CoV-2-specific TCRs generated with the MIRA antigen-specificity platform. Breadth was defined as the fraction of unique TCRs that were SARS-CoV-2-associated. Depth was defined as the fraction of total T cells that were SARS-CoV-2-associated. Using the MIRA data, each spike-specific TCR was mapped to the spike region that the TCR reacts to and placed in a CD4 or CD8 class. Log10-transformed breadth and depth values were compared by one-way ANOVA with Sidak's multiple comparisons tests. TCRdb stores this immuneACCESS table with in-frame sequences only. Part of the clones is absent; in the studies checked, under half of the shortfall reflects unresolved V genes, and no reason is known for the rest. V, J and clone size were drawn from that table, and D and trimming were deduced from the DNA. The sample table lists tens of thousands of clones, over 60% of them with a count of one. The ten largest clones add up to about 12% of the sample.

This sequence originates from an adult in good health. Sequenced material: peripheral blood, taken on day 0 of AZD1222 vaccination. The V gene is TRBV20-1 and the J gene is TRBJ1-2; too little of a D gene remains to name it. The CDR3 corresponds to CSAFEREGYTF. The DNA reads TGCAGTGCCTTTGAGAGGGAGGGCTACACCTTC.